These 14 T cell receptor beta chains came from one sample sequenced in a study of blood T cell repertoires in COVID-19. Sequencing used immunoSEQ multiplex PCR; TCRdb keeps in-frame clones, though not all of them. The sample lists approximately 130,000 clones; around 85% were seen once. The sample was peripheral blood. All receptors come from a human donor in a cohort sampled during active COVID-19.

The chain couples TRBV2 to TRBJ2-7; D might be TRBD2 (6 bases). This CDR3 has 13 residues. With 5 bases removed from V and 1 base from J, the gap between germline ends came to 9 bases. Germline V lookup: CDR1 SNHLY, CDR2 FYNNEI. CDR3 in DNA: TGTGCCAGCAGTCGAGGGACTTCCTACGAGCAGTACGTC. Translating gives CASSRGTSYEQYV.

The rearrangement uses TRBV5-1 and TRBJ2-3; maybe TRBD2 (5 bases). V gave up 2 bases and J gave up 6 bases, with 10 bases separating them. CDR1 is SGHRS, CDR2 YFSETQ, per germline. The CDR3 extends over 13 amino acids. The CDR3 loop reads CASSFGLPDTQYF. The CDR3 DNA reads as TGCGCCAGCAGCTTTGGACTCCCCGATACGCAGTATTTT.

This chain links TRBV7-3 with TRBJ1-6; a weak D match, TRBD1 (5 bases). The CDR3 totals 14 residues. The germline V gene encodes CDR1 SGHTA and CDR2 FQGTGA. Trimming stripped 5 bases from V and 4 bases from J, with 9 bases between. CDR3 sequence reads: CASSQGSYNSPLHF. CDR3 in DNA: TGTGCCAGCAGCCAGGGATCGTATAATTCACCCCTCCACTTT. Complete variable domain (other parts from reference TRBV7-3 and TRBJ1-6): GAGVSQTPSNKVTEKGKYVELRCDPISGHTALYWYRQSLGQGPEFLIYFQGTGAADDSGLPNDRFFAVRPEGSVSTLKIQRTERGDSAVYLCASSQGSYNSPLHFGNGTRLTVT.

The rearrangement joins TRBV2 to TRBJ2-7, with 8 bases lining up with TRBD1. Germline V gene lookup returns CDR1 SNHLY and CDR2 FYNNEI. The junction had 5 bases not matched to a gene; V was cut back by 3 bases and J by 7 bases. The CDR3 loop spans 13 amino acids. CDR3 protein: CASSEQGAGEQYF. CDR3 bases: TGTGCCAGCAGTGAGCAGGGGGCGGGTGAGCAGTACTTC. The full variable domain, completed using reference TRBV2 and TRBJ2-7, is EPEVTQTPSHQVTQMGQEVILRCVPISNHLYFYWYRQILGQKVEFLVSFYNNEISEKSEIFDDQFSVERPDGSNFTLKIRSTKLEDSAMYFCASSEQGAGEQYFGPGTRLTVT.

This rearrangement joins TRBV28 to TRBJ1-1; 9 nucleotides match TRBD1. The germline V gene encodes CDR1 MDHEN and CDR2 SYDVKM. The CDR3 consists of 15 residues. V lost 2 bases to trimming and J lost 5 bases; unmatched junction nucleotides: 6. CDR3 sequence (DNA): TGTGCCAGCAGTTTAAACAGGGGGCTAGGGACTGAAGCTTTCTTT. This sequence encodes CASSLNRGLGTEAFF.

The chain combines TRBV9 with TRBJ2-7, with 11 bases fitting TRBD1. Germline CDR1 is SGDLS and CDR2 is YYNGEE. The CDR3 contains 15 residues. V shed 3 bases and J 3 bases; nucleotides not matched to a gene: 5. The DNA for the CDR3 is TGTGCCAGCAGCGGGCGGGACAGGGGGATCTACGAGCAGTACTTC. Amino acids: CASSGRDRGIYEQYF.

The chain couples TRBV5-4 to TRBJ1-4, with 8 bases matching TRBD1. After removal of 4 bases from V and 7 bases from J, the junction contained 9 bases not matched to a gene. Per germline, CDR1 SGHNT and CDR2 YYREEE (reference sequence). The CDR3 sequence is 15 residues long. The CDR3 DNA sequence: TGTGCCAGCAGCGCCGACAGGGGATTGTTTGAAAAACTGTTTTTT. Translation gives CASSADRGLFEKLFF.

The V call is TRBV24-1, the J call TRBJ2-2; 7 nucleotides line up with TRBD2. Germline assignment: CDR1 KGHDR and CDR2 SFDVKD. The V gene end was trimmed by 3 bases and the J gene end by 5 bases; junction bases not matched to a gene: 5. The CDR3 runs 15 residues. CDR3 region: CATSDGGGRTGELFF. CDR3 bases: TGTGCCACCAGTGATGGGGGGGGTCGGACCGGGGAGCTGTTTTTT.

The chain employs TRBV7-8 and TRBJ1-6, with 7 bases that match TRBD1. V shed 5 bases and J 0 bases; nucleotides not matched to a gene: 4. The CDR3 loop spans 16 amino acids. The germline CDR1 and CDR2 sequences are SGHVS and FQNEAQ. CDR3 residues: CASSHDRVSYNSPLHF. The CDR3 DNA sequence: TGTGCCAGCAGCCACGACAGGGTCTCCTATAATTCACCCCTCCACTTT.

J is TRBJ1-6 and V is TRBV5-1; D may be TRBD1 (6 bases). Germline CDR1 reads SGHRS; CDR2 reads YFSETQ. The CDR3 is made up of 16 amino acids. V lost 0 bases, J lost 6 bases, and 13 bases lay in between. The CDR3 DNA sequence: TGCGCCAGCAGCTTGGATCCAGGGGTCGGTAATTCACCCCTCCACTTT. It specifies CASSLDPGVGNSPLHF.

The chain recombines TRBV28 with TRBJ2-7, with 13 bases lining up with TRBD2. CDR1 is MDHEN and CDR2 is SYDVKM in the germline V gene. V lost 6 bases to trimming and J lost 6 bases; unmatched junction nucleotides: 8. The CDR3 extends over 15 amino acids. The CDR3 reads CASRPRTSGSIEQYV. DNA for the CDR3: TGTGCCAGCAGACCAAGGACTAGCGGGAGCATCGAGCAGTACGTC.

The genes are TRBV4-3 and TRBJ1-1; D not certain. V was clipped by 1 base and J by 3 bases, with 9 bases between them. The V gene's germline CDR1 is LGHNA and CDR2 YSLEER. This CDR3 spans 14 amino acids. The CDR3 DNA reads as TGCGCCAGCAGCCAAGTGGAGGGCCACACTGAAGCTTTCTTT. Its translation: CASSQVEGHTEAFF.

The chain joins TRBV5-8 to TRBJ1-1; the D is unclear. The CDR3 sequence is 14 residues long. Trimming cost V 3 bases and J 0 bases, with 9 bases left between them. Germline lookup yields CDR1 SGHTS and CDR2 YDEGEE. CDR3 DNA: TGTGCCAGCAGCTCTCCCCCTCTGAACACTGAAGCTTTCTTT. Translating gives CASSSPPLNTEAFF.

J is TRBJ2-2 and V is TRBV19, with 7 bases aligning to TRBD2. V lost 8 bases, J lost 1 base, and 10 bases stayed unmatched. Per germline, CDR1 LNHDA and CDR2 SQIVND (reference sequence). The CDR3 is 16 residues long. The CDR3 is CASRVLAVWNTGELFF. The CDR3 nucleotides are TGTGCCAGTCGAGTGCTAGCGGTTTGGAACACCGGGGAGCTGTTTTTT.